This T cell receptor (beta chain) came from a study of CD8+ T cells in alopecia areata (dated by TCRdb to 2016 to 2019). The study in broad terms: The study used high-throughput TCRbeta sequencing to examine T cell clonal expansion in alopecia areata, in both the C3H/HeJ mouse model and human patients. Scalp tissue and sorted CD4+ and CD8+ peripheral blood T cells from patchy and totalis/universalis alopecia areata patients and from healthy controls were covered by human TCRbeta sequencing. Scalp clonality was compared across normal scalp (n=4), patchy alopecia areata scalp (n=8), and alopecia totalis/universalis scalp (n=8). RNA was extracted with the PAXgene miRNA kit for fixed scalp, the miRNeasy kit for PBMCs, and the RNeasy kit for mouse skin. immunoSEQ multiplex PCR using 35 Vbeta forward primers and 13 Jbeta reverse primers was used to amplify TCRbeta CDR3 regions.

As for this clone: Its antigen target is currently unknown. The record has no base qualities; no much larger clone is one base away.

PBMCs were isolated by density centrifugation and stained for CD3, CD4 and CD8, after which CD4+ and CD8+ T cells were sorted on a FACSAria. Scalp biopsies and blood samples were obtained from unaffected controls. Broader findings and caveats from the paper: Lesional scalp, especially in alopecia totalis/universalis, showed higher clonality and more expanded CD8+ clones than normal scalp, suggesting antigenic drive. TCR sequences shared between patients were less clear than in mice, possibly partly because of HLA diversity in the patient population. Unlike mouse skin, where gammadelta T cells dominate, normal human skin contains resident alphabeta T cells that get sequenced too, which complicates analysis of the scalp TCR repertoire.

The library was prepared using the immunoSEQ multiplex PCR assay. To provide template for TCR sequencing, every sample had RNA extracted and reverse transcribed into cDNA. First-strand cDNA was synthesized with SuperScript III using a 2:1 mix of oligo-dT and random hexamers. A synthetic immune receptor repertoire was used to measure amplification bias, and any remaining bias was corrected computationally. The original methods were these. Raw reads were preprocessed for error removal, and CDR3 was defined according to IMGT conventions as running from the conserved cysteine to phenylalanine. To get clonality, Shannon entropy was normalized by log2 of the number of productive unique TCRs and the result was subtracted from 1. CD4 or CD8 identity of scalp clones was inferred by cross-referencing scalp TCRbeta sequences with sorted blood CD4 and CD8 repertoires. Drawn from immuneACCESS, this table holds only the in-frame rearrangements with V and J called that TCRdb kept. Clones are partly lost; checked studies trace under half to an unresolved V gene and leave the rest unexplained. That table gives V, J and clone size, and the DNA gave D and trimming. The table for this sample lists 120,000 or so clones; roughly 66% of them were counted only once. The ten largest clones represent around 2.7% of the sample.

V gives up 0 bases and J gives up 3 bases, and the segment between their germline ends measures 11 bases. Counted from cysteine to phenylalanine, this CDR3 has 16 amino acids. Left in the record is the CDR3 DNA by itself, 48 bases read in frame from the first base. From the germline V gene (reference sequence), CDR1 is LNHNV and CDR2 is YYDKDF. Sequenced sample: CD4+ T cells sorted from blood. This sequence was found in a human donor in good health. The chain is made from TRBV15 and TRBJ1-4; the D gene is possibly TRBD1, with 6 bases matching. This receptor has the CDR3 CATSRDGAGANEKLFF. Read as DNA, the sequence is TGTGCCACCAGCAGAGATGGGGCAGGGGCTAATGAAAAACTGTTTTTT.